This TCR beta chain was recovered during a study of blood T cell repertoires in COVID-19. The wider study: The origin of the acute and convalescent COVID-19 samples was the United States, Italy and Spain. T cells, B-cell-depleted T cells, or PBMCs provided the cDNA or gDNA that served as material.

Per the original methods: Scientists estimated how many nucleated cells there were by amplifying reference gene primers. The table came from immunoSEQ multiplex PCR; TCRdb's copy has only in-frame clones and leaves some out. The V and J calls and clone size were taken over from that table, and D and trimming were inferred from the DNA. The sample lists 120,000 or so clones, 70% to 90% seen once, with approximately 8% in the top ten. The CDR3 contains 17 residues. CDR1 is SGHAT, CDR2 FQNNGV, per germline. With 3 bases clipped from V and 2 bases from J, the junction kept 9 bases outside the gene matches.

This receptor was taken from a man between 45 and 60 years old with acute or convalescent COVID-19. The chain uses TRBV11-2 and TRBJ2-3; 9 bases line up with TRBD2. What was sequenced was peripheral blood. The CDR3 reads CASSFRGLAGNTDTQYF. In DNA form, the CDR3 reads TGTGCCAGCAGCTTCAGGGGTCTAGCGGGAAACACAGATACGCAGTATTTT.